The 2 T cell receptor beta chains reported below all come from one sample, sequenced in a study of beta chain features in type 1 diabetes. Reverse transcription of all isolated RNA meant that expressed TCRB transcripts were sequenced. The repertoire was sequenced with immunoSEQ multiplex PCR; TCRdb's copy has only in-frame clones and lacks some. Of about 930,000 clones listed, about 17% are singletons. Input material: naive CD4+ T cells from blood. These receptors were taken from a woman aged 18-29 years in good health.

A few counts support this clone. The gene calls are TRBV7-3 and TRBJ2-1, with 14 bases that match TRBD2. CDR1 and CDR2 from the germline V gene are SGHTA and FQGTGA. V was clipped by 4 bases and J by 8 bases; unmatched bases: 7. The CDR3 runs 16 residues. DNA for the CDR3: TGTGCCAGCAGCTACGGGACTAGCGGGAGTTGGGATGAGCAGTTCTTC. Protein: CASSYGTSGSWDEQFF.

In this sample, this clone turned up a few times. The rearrangement joins TRBV2 to TRBJ2-1; 7 bases fit TRBD2. Germline loops: CDR1 SNHLY, CDR2 FYNNEI. Trimming removed 8 bases from V and 9 bases from J; junction bases left unmatched: 4. This CDR3 comprises 11 residues. CDR3 sequence: CASGGESEQFF. The DNA for the CDR3 is TGTGCCAGCGGGGGGGAGAGTGAGCAGTTCTTC.